A single sample is the source of the 15 T cell receptor beta chains below, sequenced in a study of CD8 T cells in Susac syndrome. Random-hexamer reverse transcription was applied to about 0.45 to 1 ug RNA. TCRdb used MiXCR to reprocess the immunoSEQ multiplex PCR reads, holding one entry per CDR3 protein. This sample has 50,000 or so distinct CDR3 sequences, with approximately 93% found just once. Sequenced input: CD8+ T cells from PBMCs. These receptors all come from a human donor with multiple sclerosis.

The gene calls are TRBV6-5 and TRBJ1-5; D call uncertain. With 3 bases removed from V and 3 bases from J, the gap between germline ends came to 9 bases. Germline-derived CDR1 and CDR2 are MNHEY and SVGAGI. The CDR3 spans 14 residues. The CDR3 loop is CASSYSEYNQPQHF. The CDR3 region has the DNA TGTGCCAGCAGTTATTCAGAGTACAATCAGCCCCAGCATTTT.

The chain is built from TRBV9 and TRBJ1-1; D ambiguous. The germline V gene encodes CDR1 SGDLS and CDR2 YYNGEE. CDR3 length: 15 amino acids. V lost 0 bases and J lost 2, with 11 bases in between. The CDR3 nucleotides are TGTGCCAGCAGCGTAGACGGGGAAATTAACACTGAAGCTTTCTTT. Translation: CASSVDGEINTEAFF.

The chain combines TRBV9 with TRBJ2-3, with 11 nucleotides matching TRBD1. The CDR3 is made up of 15 amino acids. Unmatched junction bases numbered 4, after V lost 3 bases and J lost 4 bases. Per germline, CDR1 SGDLS and CDR2 YYNGEE. The CDR3 reads CASSAWDRGADTQYF. For the CDR3, the DNA is TGTGCCAGCAGCGCCTGGGACAGGGGGGCAGATACGCAGTATTTT.

The V gene is TRBV11-2, the J gene TRBJ2-3; D gene unclear. The CDR3 sequence is 14 residues long. CDR1 is SGHAT, CDR2 FQNNGV, per germline. V lost 4 bases to trimming and J lost 4 bases, with 12 bases between them. This chain's CDR3 is CASSSTYSSDTQYF. The CDR3 DNA sequence: TGTGCCAGCAGCTCGACCTATTCCTCAGATACGCAGTATTTT.

The J gene is TRBJ2-3, the V gene TRBV7-9, with D hard to call. V was cut by 5 bases and J by 4 bases, with 10 bases left in between. CDR1 SEHNR and CDR2 FQNEAQ come from the germline V gene (reference sequence). The length of the CDR3 is 13 residues. The CDR3 DNA reads as TGTGCCAGCAGCCTCGCCCCCCCAGATACGCAGTATTTT. This codes for CASSLAPPDTQYF.

The genes are TRBV4-2 and TRBJ2-7; weak D call: TRBD1 (6 bases). The germline CDR1 and CDR2 sequences are LGHNA and YNFKEQ. V lost 0 bases, J lost 2 bases, and 14 bases lay in between. This CDR3 is built from 16 residues. CDR3 amino acids: CASSQEDLQGPYEQYF. The CDR3 DNA is TGTGCCAGCAGCCAAGAGGATTTACAGGGCCCCTACGAGCAGTACTTC.

This clonotype was detected once. At one end, the junction sequence differs from germline, possibly due to a read error. The chain links TRBV30 to TRBJ1-2; D is possibly TRBD1 (5 bases). The CDR3 consists of 13 residues. From germline, CDR1 is GTSNPN and CDR2 SVGIG (reference sequence). The CDR3 loop reads CAGRGVDDYGYTF. The CDR3 nucleotides are TGTGCCGGGAGGGGTGTGGATGACTATGGCTACACCTTC.

This chain joins TRBV9 and TRBJ2-3; 11 bases line up with TRBD1. The CDR3 is 15 amino acids. The V gene end was trimmed by 4 bases and the J gene end by 5 bases; junction bases not matched to a gene: 6. Germline V gene lookup returns CDR1 SGDLS and CDR2 YYNGEE. The CDR3 nucleotides are TGTGCCAGCAGCTCTGGACAGGGGGCGGTAGATACGCAGTATTTT. This translates into CASSSGQGAVDTQYF.

The chain carries TRBV7-2 and TRBJ1-1; 8 nucleotides align to TRBD1. The CDR3 length is 15 residues. The V gene end was trimmed by 1 base and the J gene end by 6 bases; junction bases not matched to a gene: 7. Germline-derived CDR1 and CDR2 are SGHTA and FQGNSA. This CDR3 is CASSLGAGGGSEAFF. Written as DNA, the CDR3 is TGTGCCAGCAGCTTAGGGGCAGGGGGCGGTTCTGAAGCTTTCTTT. The complete variable domain, with remaining parts taken from reference TRBV7-2 and TRBJ1-1, reads GAGVSQSPSNKVTEKGKDVELRCDPISGHTALYWYRQSLGQGLEFLIYFQGNSAPDKSGLPSDRFSAERTGGSVSTLTIQRTQQEDSAVYLCASSLGAGGGSEAFFGQGTRLTVV.

V usage is TRBV6-2 or TRBV6-3 and J usage is TRBJ2-1, with D unclear. Trimming took 2 bases from V and 9 from J, leaving 17 bases between them. Germline lookup yields CDR1 MNHEY and CDR2 SVGEGT. This CDR3 is 15 amino acids long. The CDR3 DNA sequence: TGTGCCAGCAGTTACAGGCTGTCAAAGGAGCGTGAGCAGTTCTTC. This sequence encodes CASSYRLSKEREQFF.

The chain uses TRBV6-5 and TRBJ1-1; D gene ambiguous. Germline lookup yields CDR1 MNHEY and CDR2 SVGAGI. With 7 bases removed from V and 0 bases from J, the gap between germline ends came to 15 bases. CDR3 length equals 15 residues. CDR3 sequence (DNA): TGTGCCAGCACCGGTGGCTGGGGTTTGAACACTGAAGCTTTCTTT. This encodes CASTGGWGLNTEAFF.

In its sample, this clonotype was seen once. The V call is TRBV25-1, the J call TRBJ1-5; 7 bases map to TRBD1. The CDR3 has 19 residues. V trimming: 6 bases; J trimming: 0 bases; junction bases outside the gene matches: 17. Germline V gene lookup returns CDR1 MGHDK and CDR2 SYGVNS. The CDR3 region has the DNA TGTGCCAGCAGCCCCTGGAACCCCCGGGACAGCAATAGCAATCAGCCCCAGCATTTT. This codes for CASSPWNPRDSNSNQPQHF.

This chain links TRBV5-4 with TRBJ2-1, with 11 bases fitting TRBD1. Looked up from germline, CDR1 is SGHNT and CDR2 is YYREEE (reference sequence). This CDR3 region has 13 residues. V trimming: 5 bases; J trimming: 10 bases; junction bases outside the gene matches: 5. The CDR3 sequence: CASRGQGAGEQFF. The CDR3 DNA reads TGTGCCAGCAGAGGACAGGGGGCAGGGGAGCAGTTCTTC.

V is TRBV4-1 and J is TRBJ1-5, with TRBD1 as a possible D gene (6 bases). Germline assignment: CDR1 MGHRA and CDR2 YSYEKL. The CDR3 is made up of 15 amino acids. V lost 4 bases to trimming and J lost 3 bases, with 13 bases between them. The CDR3: CASSLRGGSNQPQHF. The CDR3 bases are TGCGCCAGCAGCCTCAGGGGAGGGTCCAATCAGCCCCAGCATTTT.

The chain links TRBV29-1 to TRBJ2-7; 8 bases fit TRBD1. V was clipped by 1 base and J by 1 base; unmatched bases: 3. The CDR3 has 14 amino acids. CDR1 SQVTM and CDR2 ANQGSEA come from the germline V gene. The CDR3 DNA follows: TGCAGCGTTGAAGGGACAGGGTTATCCTACGAGCAGTACTTC. Translating gives CSVEGTGLSYEQYF.